This T cell receptor beta chain was retrieved from a study of cytomegalovirus exposure and HLA in healthy donors. This CDR3 spans 18 amino acids. Looked up from germline, CDR1 is SGHDT and CDR2 is YYEEEE. The V segment lost 4 bases and the J segment 0 bases; nucleotides outside the gene matches: 8. Sampled while nominally healthy, donors likely had unrecorded immune exposures. Notes on the study in general: Published work reported that the classifier diagnosed cytomegalovirus status with high specificity and sensitivity. Under in vitro conditions, three CMV-associated chains were confirmed as specific for CMV antigens.

As regards this clone: Its antigen is unknown.

The PCR was carried out with 60 Vbeta primers and 13 Jbeta primers. TCRdb keeps only in-frame clones here, not all; method: immunoSEQ multiplex PCR. The sample contains around 150,000 clones, around four fifths of which appear only once. Sequencing used PBMCs. The clonotype originates from a woman between 18 and 29 years old in good health and CMV-seronegative. The genes are TRBV5-6 and TRBJ2-2; 11 nucleotides agree with TRBD2. DNA of the CDR3: TGTGCCAGCAGCAGACTAGCGGGGACTCCCGCGAACACCGGGGAGCTGTTTTTT. The encoded protein is CASSRLAGTPANTGELFF.